The next 10 T cell receptor beta chains were all read from a single sample in a study of blood T cell repertoires in COVID-19. Generated by immunoSEQ multiplex PCR, the TCRdb table keeps only in-frame clones and is missing some. The table has a few hundred thousand clones, roughly 85% seen once. What was sequenced was peripheral blood. Every receptor here comes from a man aged 55 to 70 who had recovered from COVID-19.

The rearrangement links TRBV30 to TRBJ2-2; no clear D gene. Germline lookup yields CDR1 GTSNPN and CDR2 SVGIG (reference sequence). The V gene lost 3 bases and the J gene lost 1 base, with 6 bases spanning the gap. The length of the CDR3 is 13 residues. The CDR3 is CAWRTLNTGELFF. The CDR3, as DNA: TGTGCCTGGAGGACACTGAACACCGGGGAGCTGTTTTTT.

The V and J genes are TRBV3-1 (or the pseudogene TRBV3-2) and TRBJ1-1; 8 bases fit TRBD1. The CDR3 covers 15 residues. The germline gives CDR1 LGHDT, CDR2 YNNKEL (reference sequence). The V segment lost 4 bases and the J segment 1 base; nucleotides outside the gene matches: 5. CDR3 loop: CASSPRQGQNTEAFF. CDR3 DNA: TGTGCCAGCAGCCCTCGACAGGGGCAGAACACTGAAGCTTTCTTT.

This clone was seen more than once but under ten times. The rearrangement joins TRBV5-4 to TRBJ2-7, with a possible D match to TRBD2 (5 bases). The CDR3 runs to 13 residues. V lost 0 bases, J lost 5 bases, and 9 bases lay in between. Germline CDR1 is SGHNT and CDR2 is YYREEE (reference sequence). In DNA form, the CDR3 reads TGTGCCAGCAGCTTGGTTAGCGAAGACGAGCAGTACTTC. Protein: CASSLVSEDEQYF.

The gene calls are TRBV28 and TRBJ1-5; unclear D gene. CDR3 length: 14 residues. With 1 base removed from V and 3 bases from J, the gap between germline ends came to 7 bases. Germline-derived CDR1 and CDR2 are MDHEN and SYDVKM. The CDR3 nucleotides are TGTGCCAGCAGTTTATCCGCAGTCAATCAGCCCCAGCATTTT. Its protein product is CASSLSAVNQPQHF. The variable domain in full, with the rest retrieved from reference TRBV28 and TRBJ1-5, is DVKVTQSSRYLVKRTGEKVFLECVQDMDHENMFWYRQDPGLGLRLIYFSYDVKMKEKGDIPEGYSVSREKKERFSLILESASTNQTSMYLCASSLSAVNQPQHFGDGTRLSIL.

This clone was seen a few times. This rearrangement joins TRBV5-4 to TRBJ2-7; a weak D match, TRBD1 (6 bases). V lost 0 bases and J lost 1, with 11 bases in between. This CDR3 contains 15 residues. CDR1 and CDR2 from the germline V gene are SGHNT and YYREEE (reference sequence). In DNA, the CDR3 is TGTGCCAGCAGCTTGGAACAGGGACCTTCCTACGAGCAGTACTTC. Encoded protein: CASSLEQGPSYEQYF.

The chain has TRBV5-5 and TRBJ2-1; possibly TRBD2 for D (5 bases). Deletions cut 0 bases from V and 9 bases from J, with 13 bases between. CDR1 and CDR2 from the germline V gene are SGHKS and YYEKEE (reference sequence). The CDR3 contains 14 residues. The CDR3 protein is CASSLAASPFEQFF. CDR3 DNA: TGTGCCAGCAGCTTGGCTGCTAGCCCATTTGAGCAGTTCTTC. Full variable domain (rest looked up from reference TRBV5-5 and TRBJ2-1): DAGVTQSPTHLIKTRGQQVTLRCSPISGHKSVSWYQQVLGQGPQFIFQYYEKEERGRGNFPDRFSARQFPNYSSELNVNALLLGDSALYLCASSLAASPFEQFFGPGTRLTVL.

This chain joins TRBV10-1 and TRBJ2-1; 9 positions match TRBD1. The trim removed 6 bases at V and 2 bases at J, leaving 5 bases unmatched. This CDR3 is 15 amino acids long. From germline, CDR1 is WNHNN and CDR2 SYGVQD (reference sequence). The CDR3 reads CASRDGQGPYNEQFF. The CDR3 region has the DNA TGCGCCAGCAGGGACGGACAGGGGCCCTACAATGAGCAGTTCTTC.

The chain has TRBV27 and TRBJ2-7; the match to TRBD2 covers 8 bases. The CDR3 length is 13 residues. V lost 11 bases to trimming and J lost 3 bases; unmatched junction nucleotides: 9. Germline CDR1 and CDR2: MNHEY and SMNVEV (reference sequence). The CDR3 DNA reads as TGTGCCGCCGCGGGGGGAGCTGGCTACGAGCAGTACTTC. Translating it yields CAAAGGAGYEQYF.

V usage is TRBV3-1 (or the pseudogene TRBV3-2) and J usage is TRBJ2-1; 9 positions agree with TRBD2. The CDR3 is made up of 14 amino acids. Trimming at V came to 7 bases and at J to 10 bases, leaving 11 bases not matched to a gene. The V gene's germline CDR1 is LGHDT and CDR2 YNNKEL (reference sequence). The CDR3 here is CASNRGGGASEQFF. Written as DNA, the CDR3 is TGTGCCAGCAACAGAGGCGGGGGGGCTAGCGAGCAGTTCTTC.

This rearrangement joins TRBV6-1 to TRBJ1-1; D not certain. The length of the CDR3 is 13 residues. The V gene's germline CDR1 is MNHNS and CDR2 SASEGT. The V and J ends lost 3 bases and 1 base respectively, with 6 bases between them. The CDR3 nucleotides are TGTGCCAGCAGTGATTCTTGGAACACTGAAGCTTTCTTT. Its translation is CASSDSWNTEAFF.